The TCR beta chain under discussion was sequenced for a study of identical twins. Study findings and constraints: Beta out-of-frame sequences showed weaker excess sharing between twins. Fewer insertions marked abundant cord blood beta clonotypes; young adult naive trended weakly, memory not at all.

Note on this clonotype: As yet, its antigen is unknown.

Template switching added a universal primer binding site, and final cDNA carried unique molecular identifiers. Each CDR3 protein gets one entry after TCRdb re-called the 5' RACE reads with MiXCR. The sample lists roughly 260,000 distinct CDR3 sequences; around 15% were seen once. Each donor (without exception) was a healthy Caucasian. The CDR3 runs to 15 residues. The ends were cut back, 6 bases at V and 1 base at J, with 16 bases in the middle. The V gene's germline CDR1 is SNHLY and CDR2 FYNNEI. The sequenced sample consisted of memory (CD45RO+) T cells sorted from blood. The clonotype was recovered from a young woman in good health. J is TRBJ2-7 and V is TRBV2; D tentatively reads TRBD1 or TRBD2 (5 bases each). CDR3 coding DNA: TGTGCCAGCAGCAGCACCGGGACGAAATCCTACGAGCAGTACTTC. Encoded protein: CASSSTGTKSYEQYF.